This is a list of T cell receptor beta chains from one sample in a study of neurological immune-mediated disorders. One entry per CDR3 protein results from TCRdb running MiXCR on the 5' RACE reads. The repertoire holds around 25,000 distinct CDR3 sequences, about an eighth seen once, with 15% to 20% in the top ten. Sequenced sample: PBMCs. The origin of the receptors is a woman aged 40 to 50 with HTLV-1-associated myelopathy (HAM/TSP). CDR3s include the opening cysteine and the closing phenylalanine or tryptophan. Fields, in order: V gene, J gene, CDR3 protein.

>TRBV5-4|TRBJ1-1
CASSWGNTEAFF
>TRBV7-8|TRBJ2-4
CASSLGTAKNIQYF
>TRBV7-2|TRBJ2-7
CASSQTGTASYEQYF
>TRBV6-5|TRBJ1-3
CASRGRTSGNTIYF
>TRBV15|TRBJ2-5
CATRGGVGGKETQYF
>TRBV2|TRBJ2-5
CASSVDRGGETKYF
>TRBV5-1|TRBJ1-3
CASSLDRPGDTIYF
>TRBV24-1|TRBJ2-1
CATSDSDGNPYNEQFF
>TRBV20-1|TRBJ1-1
CSARDFEWTEAFF
>TRBV20-1|TRBJ2-2
CSARPSGGVGTGELFF
>TRBV12-3/TRBV12-4|TRBJ1-1
CASRGFTEAFF
>TRBV20-1|TRBJ2-7
CSAFGTSGGLYEQYF
>TRBV9|NA
CASSARGVQADTQHF
>TRBV7-2|TRBJ1-5
CASSLVGGQPQHF
>TRBV20-1|TRBJ2-1
CSAFRPGGNEQFF
>TRBV5-1|TRBJ2-5
CASGGKGSLRLETQYF
>TRBV5-1|TRBJ2-3
CASSFDRVTDTQYF
>TRBV11-2|TRBJ1-1
CASSLPRSEAFF
>TRBV20-1|TRBJ2-5
CSAPSGDTQYF
>TRBV7-3|TRBJ2-3
CASKAYEPRSSTDTQYF
>TRBV2|TRBJ1-5
CASSVVIGVSQPQHF
>TRBV20-1|TRBJ1-1
CSAREVVNTEAFF
>TRBV5-1|TRBJ2-7
CASSSGTLSYEQYF
>TRBV15|TRBJ1-2
CATSRVREGGYTF
>TRBV4-1|TRBJ2-3
CASSQDPGSDTQYF
>TRBV3-1|TRBJ2-7
CASSQEGTRRGPSYEQYF
>TRBV5-1|TRBJ2-1
CASSLAMGIEQFF
>TRBV5-1|TRBJ2-3
CASSLVAGFTDTQYF
>TRBV20-1|TRBJ2-1
CSASQARANEQFF
>TRBV5-1|TRBJ2-1
CASSTNPQGGSYNEQFF
>TRBV24-1|TRBJ2-1
CATRGGLAEYNEQFF
>TRBV5-6|TRBJ2-1
CASSFGQGVNEQFF
>TRBV29-1|TRBJ1-5
CSVGELNKPQHF
>TRBV9|TRBJ1-6
CASSVDTAPHNSPLHF
>TRBV20-1|TRBJ2-2
CSAGQSNTGELFF
>TRBV9|TRBJ1-6
CASSGGEYDSPLHF
>TRBV20-1|TRBJ2-2
CSARAPLTGELFF
>TRBV30|TRBJ1-1
CAWRQKRQGNTEAFF
>TRBV7-2|TRBJ1-2
CAGSLYVGYGYTF
>TRBV5-1|TRBJ2-2
CASSGGPNTGELFF
>TRBV5-1|TRBJ1-1
CASSLTPQWNTEAFF
>TRBV24-1|TRBJ1-5
CATSDFNSNQPQHF
>TRBV5-1|TRBJ2-3
CASSLGLAESTDTQYF